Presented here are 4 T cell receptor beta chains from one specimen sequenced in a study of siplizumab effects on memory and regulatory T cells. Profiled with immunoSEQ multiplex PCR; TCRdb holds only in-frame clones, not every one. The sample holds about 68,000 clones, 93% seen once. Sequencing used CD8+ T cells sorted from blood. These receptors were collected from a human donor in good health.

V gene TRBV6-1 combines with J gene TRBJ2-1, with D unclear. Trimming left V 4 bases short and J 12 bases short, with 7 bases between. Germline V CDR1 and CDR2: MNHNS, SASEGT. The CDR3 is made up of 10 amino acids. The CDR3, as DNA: TGTGCCAGCAGTGTCCGTCCGCAGTTCTTC. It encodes CASSVRPQFF.

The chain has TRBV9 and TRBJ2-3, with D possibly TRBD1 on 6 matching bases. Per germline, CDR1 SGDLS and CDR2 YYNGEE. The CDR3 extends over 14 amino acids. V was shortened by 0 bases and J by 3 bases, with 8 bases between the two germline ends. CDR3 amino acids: CASSVADSTDTQYF. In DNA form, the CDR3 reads TGTGCCAGCAGCGTAGCGGACAGTACAGATACGCAGTATTTT.

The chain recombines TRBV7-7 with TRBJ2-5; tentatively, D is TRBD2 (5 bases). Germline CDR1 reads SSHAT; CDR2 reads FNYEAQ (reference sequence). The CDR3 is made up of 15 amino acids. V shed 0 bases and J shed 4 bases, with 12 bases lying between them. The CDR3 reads CASSLASGIRETQYF. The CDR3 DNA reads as TGTGCCAGCAGCTTAGCGTCGGGGATTCGAGAGACCCAGTACTTC. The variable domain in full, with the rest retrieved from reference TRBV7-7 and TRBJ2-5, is GAGVSQSPRYKVTKRGQDVTLRCDPISSHATLYWYQQALGQGPEFLTYFNYEAQPDKSGLPSDRFSAERPEGSISTLTIQRTEQRDSAMYRCASSLASGIRETQYFGPGTRLLVL.

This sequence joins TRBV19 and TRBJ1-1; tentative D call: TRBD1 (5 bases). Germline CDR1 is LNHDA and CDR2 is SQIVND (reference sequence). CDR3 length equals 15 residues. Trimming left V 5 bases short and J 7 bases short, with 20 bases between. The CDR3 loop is CASSLGTGDVYEAFF. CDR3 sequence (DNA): TGTGCCAGTAGTCTGGGAACAGGAGACGTATATGAAGCTTTCTTT.